This is a list of T cell receptor beta chains from one sample in a study of blood T cell repertoires in COVID-19. TCRdb keeps only in-frame clones here, not all; method: immunoSEQ multiplex PCR. The sample records about 170,000 clones, approximately 87% being singletons. Sequencing used peripheral blood. These receptors originate from a woman aged 55-69 years with COVID-19, enrolled during active disease. The CDR3 runs from the conserved cysteine through the conserved F or W. Some rows mark clone size as missing; the rest say once, few, many or name a class of expanded clone.

>.|TRBJ1-6|TRBV4-1
CASSQGPINSPLHF
>.|TRBJ1-5|TRBV6-4
CASSPTGVAQPQHF
>.|TRBJ1-5|TRBV28
CASSTYGTGGNQPQHF
>.|TRBJ2-3|TRBV7-2
CASSLAAGLTDTQYF
>.|TRBJ2-3|TRBV28
CASSLGGLDTQYF
>.|TRBJ2-7|TRBV6-5
CASSYGGEQYF
>.|TRBJ2-7|TRBV7-9
CASLSGSPYEQYF
>.|TRBJ2-7|TRBV24-1
CATSDPGFQQYF
>once|TRBJ1-1|TRBV4-2
CASSQGQQGNTEAFF
>.|TRBJ1-2|TRBV10-2
CASAGQNYGYTF
>.|TRBJ1-2|TRBV6-5
CASSIDRGNYGYTF
>.|TRBJ1-2|TRBV7-9
CASAGGYTF
>.|TRBJ2-7|TRBV30
CAWSLGGRSYEQYF
>.|TRBJ2-7|TRBV27
CASSLKKDRGRNYEQYF
>.|TRBJ2-7|TRBV2
CASCPGQGAYEQYF
>.|TRBJ2-3|TRBV6-5
CASSYGTSAGEGTQYF
>.|TRBJ2-6|TRBV28
CASTGQGARGANVLTF
>.|TRBJ1-5|TRBV30
CAWRRGGNQPQHF
>.|TRBJ1-5|TRBV18
CASSPLGQVGQPQHF
>.|TRBJ2-5|TRBV24-1
CATSDLGTGVETQYF
>.|TRBJ2-2|TRBV6-5
CASSVTSGSTGELFF
>.|TRBJ2-7|TRBV24-1
CATSDADRGYEQYF
>.|TRBJ2-3|TRBV6-2/TRBV6-3
CASSSLLGLETTDTQYF
>.|TRBJ1-2|TRBV24-1
CATSSGTNYGYTF
>few|TRBJ2-7|TRBV5-1
CASSLIWRTPFPPRYEQYF
>once|TRBJ1-5|TRBV19
CASSIEGTGDYQPQHF
>.|TRBJ2-7|TRBV23-1
CASSRTGTDYYEQYF
>.|TRBJ2-7|TRBV11-3
CASSLERTSYEQYF
>.|TRBJ1-2|TRBV2
CASRRTGGDRGYTF
>few|TRBJ2-3|TRBV7-9
CASSLVGATQYF
>once|TRBJ2-3|TRBV5-5
CASSLGGTSGLTDTQYF
>.|TRBJ2-2|TRBV19
CASSIAAGGTGELFF
>.|TRBJ2-5|TRBV7-2
CASSLQQGGPETQYF
>.|TRBJ2-3|TRBV5-1
CASSFPSGNTDTQYF
>.|TRBJ1-2|TRBV28
CASSLGQRNYGYTF
>.|TRBJ2-5|TRBV14
CASSPIQGPETQYF
>.|TRBJ2-1|TRBV12-3/TRBV12-4
CASSLIREVFF
>.|TRBJ2-7|TRBV19
CASRSPDRGFHEQYF
>.|TRBJ2-3|TRBV19
CASRDNFFTDTQYF
>.|TRBJ2-7|TRBV3-1/TRBV3-2
CASSQTPNVDCRRHEQYF
>.|TRBJ2-1|TRBV29-1
CSVEDGGREQFF
>.|TRBJ2-2|TRBV27
CASSFLLAGVRTGELFF
>.|TRBJ1-1|TRBV7-9
CASSFETFNTEAFF
>.|TRBJ1-6|TRBV7-3
CASSNRGSPLHF
>many|TRBJ2-7|TRBV6-2/TRBV6-3
CASSYWQGYEQYF
>.|TRBJ2-3|TRBV14
CASSQSGLDTQYF
>.|TRBJ1-2|TRBV9
CASSATGVNYGYTF
>.|TRBJ1-5|TRBV7-2
CASSLRQEGANQPQHF